Following are 29 T cell receptor beta chains from one sample sequenced in a study of shared clonotypes between healthy human individuals. TCRdb keeps only in-frame clones here, not all; method: immunoSEQ multiplex PCR. The profile shows 490,000 or so clones, 76% of them singletons. The specimen was PBMCs. These receptors were taken from a woman in her 40s in good health. Some clones in this sample may be carry-over from other donors' samples.

The gene calls are TRBV5-4 and TRBJ2-7; tentatively, D is TRBD2 (6 bases). Germline CDR1 is SGHNT and CDR2 is YYREEE (reference sequence). The V end was cut by 3 bases, the J end by 6 bases, with 19 bases between. This CDR3 is built from 15 residues. The CDR3 nucleotides read TGTGCCAGCAGCTATCTTAGCGGACGGACAAGCGAGCAGTACTTC. Translated, it gives CASSYLSGRTSEQYF.

In its sample, this clone was seen a few times. The chain's CDR3 is CASSVGGGGNQPQHF. The CDR3 DNA is TGTGCCAGCAGCGTAGGTGGGGGAGGCAATCAGCCCCAGCATTTT. J is TRBJ1-5 and V is TRBV9; D is possibly TRBD1 (5 bases). This CDR3 is built from 15 residues. Trimming stripped 0 bases from V and 2 bases from J, with 9 bases between. Germline V lookup: CDR1 SGDLS, CDR2 YYNGEE.

In DNA, the CDR3 is TGTGCCAGCTCACTAAACCGGGACAGGGTCGGCCATGAGCAGTTCTTC. This translates into CASSLNRDRVGHEQFF. The chain is built from TRBV18 and TRBJ2-1, with 9 bases identical to TRBD1. CDR3 length: 16 amino acids. V was clipped by 4 bases and J by 8 bases; unmatched bases: 12. Germline V CDR1 and CDR2: KGHSH, LQKENI.

Comment on this clone: Other DNA sequences of this sample code for an identical CDR3. CDR3 in amino acids: CSVAGSSYEQYF. The DNA of the CDR3 is TGCAGCGTTGCCGGGAGCTCCTACGAGCAGTACTTC. The chain couples TRBV29-1 to TRBJ2-7, with a weak D call TRBD2 (6 bases). The CDR3 consists of 12 residues. Germline V gene lookup returns CDR1 SQVTM and CDR2 ANQGSEA. V lost 4 bases and J 0 bases, leaving 7 bases between the germline ends.

The rearrangement links TRBV7-8 to TRBJ1-1; D is undetermined. The V and J ends lost 6 bases and 4 bases respectively, with 12 bases between them. The CDR3 has 13 amino acids. The germline CDR1 and CDR2 sequences are SGHVS and FQNEAQ. The CDR3 nucleotides read TGTGCCAGCAGTCGATCTCGGACCACTGAAGCTTTCTTT. Translated, it gives CASSRSRTTEAFF.

Regarding this clone: This CDR3 is also generated by other DNA sequences in the sample. V usage is TRBV5-1 and J usage is TRBJ2-7; 7 nucleotides align to TRBD1. The germline CDR1 and CDR2 sequences are SGHRS and YFSETQ. CDR3 length: 14 amino acids. The V segment lost 4 bases and the J segment 1 base; nucleotides outside the gene matches: 5. The DNA for the CDR3 is TGCGCCAGCAGCCCCGGGACAGCGTCCTACGAGCAGTACTTC. Translating it yields CASSPGTASYEQYF.

Worth noting for this clone: In the same sample, other DNA sequences code for this CDR3. CDR3 nucleotides: TGTGCCAGCAGCTTAGTTTCCTTCTACGAGCAGTACTTC. Translating gives CASSLVSFYEQYF. The chain uses TRBV7-9 and TRBJ2-7, with D hard to call. V gave up 1 base and J gave up 3 bases, with 7 bases separating them. The germline gives CDR1 SEHNR, CDR2 FQNEAQ (reference sequence). The length of the CDR3 is 13 residues.

A single count supports this clone. It may be a read error: a sequence one base away is much more abundant. The identical CDR3 is also encoded by other nucleotide sequences in the sample. The J gene is TRBJ1-6, the V gene TRBV7-2; D might be TRBD1 (6 bases). The germline gives CDR1 SGHTA, CDR2 FQGNSA. Trimming removed 1 base at V and 8 bases at J, with 12 bases between. The CDR3 length is 15 residues. The CDR3 DNA sequence: TGTGCCAGCAGCTTAGAGGCAGGGGTCGATTCACCCCTCCACTTT. It is translated as CASSLEAGVDSPLHF.

This clone was counted once. This chain uses TRBV5-6 with TRBJ2-3; 7 nucleotides align to TRBD1. The CDR3 covers 15 residues. CDR1 SGHDT and CDR2 YYEEEE come from the germline V gene. The J segment lost 2 bases and the V segment lost 2 bases, leaving 5 bases of the junction unmatched. CDR3 amino acids: CASSLLDRDTDTQYF. In DNA form, the CDR3 reads TGTGCCAGCAGCTTACTAGACAGGGACACAGATACGCAGTATTTT.

This clone was observed a handful of times. This chain's CDR3 is CASSQVPSGVDEQFF. The CDR3 coding sequence is TGCGCCAGCAGCCAAGTTCCCAGCGGGGTGGATGAGCAGTTCTTC. The V gene is TRBV4-1, the J gene TRBJ2-1, with 7 bases matching TRBD2. Trimming cost V 1 base and J 8 bases; bases outside gene matches: 8. The germline gives CDR1 MGHRA, CDR2 YSYEKL. The CDR3 has 15 amino acids.

As DNA, the CDR3 is TGTGCCAGCACCTTTAGCGGGAGCTCCGGGGAGCTGTTTTTT. Its protein product is CASTFSGSSGELFF. The chain recombines TRBV7-9 with TRBJ2-2; 9 bases align to TRBD2. The germline V gene encodes CDR1 SEHNR and CDR2 FQNEAQ (reference sequence). V shed 7 bases, J shed 6 bases, and the junction held 6 bases outside the gene matches. The CDR3 consists of 14 residues.

This rearrangement joins TRBV15 to TRBJ2-1; D may be TRBD2 (6 bases). CDR1 and CDR2 (germline): LNHNV, YYDKDF (reference sequence). V gave up 3 bases and J gave up 10 bases, with 16 bases separating them. There are 14 residues in the CDR3. In DNA form, the CDR3 reads TGTGCCACCAGCAGGGTAACTAGCAGTGGGGAGCAGTTCTTC. It is translated as CATSRVTSSGEQFF.

In its sample, this clone was seen a few times. The chain employs TRBV9 and TRBJ2-4, with a possible D match to TRBD2 (6 bases). CDR1 and CDR2 from the germline V gene are SGDLS and YYNGEE. Deletions cut 0 bases from V and 7 bases from J, with 11 bases between. The CDR3 length is 14 residues. CDR3: CASSVGGDFNIQYF. The CDR3 bases are TGTGCCAGCAGCGTAGGGGGGGACTTCAACATTCAGTACTTC.

The rearrangement links TRBV28 to TRBJ2-6; D is possibly TRBD1 (5 bases). The CDR3 spans 15 residues. Germline assignment: CDR1 MDHEN and CDR2 SYDVKM. V was pared by 5 bases and J by 0 bases, with 8 bases between. CDR3 loop: CASSMTDSGANVLTF. The CDR3 bases are TGTGCCAGCAGTATGACAGACTCTGGGGCCAACGTCCTGACTTTC.

V usage is TRBV7-8 and J usage is TRBJ2-1; TRBD2 matches 7 bases. There are 14 residues in the CDR3. Germline lookup yields CDR1 SGHVS and CDR2 FQNEAQ. The trim removed 2 bases at V and 9 bases at J, leaving 7 bases unmatched. This CDR3 reads CASSLTGGGTEQFF. CDR3 DNA: TGTGCCAGCAGCTTAACCGGGGGAGGGACTGAGCAGTTCTTC.

The chain joins TRBV19 to TRBJ2-7; tentatively, D is TRBD2 (5 bases). Germline CDR1 and CDR2: LNHDA and SQIVND (reference sequence). The CDR3 totals 13 residues. V lost 8 bases and J lost 2, with 13 bases in between. The CDR3 coding sequence is TGTGCCAGTCGCCTGAGGGATCCCTACGAGCAGTACTTC. Protein product: CASRLRDPYEQYF.

The gene calls are TRBV2 and TRBJ1-5; no reliable D call. Germline CDR1 SNHLY, CDR2 FYNNEI. V was cut by 4 bases and J by 0 bases, with 4 bases left in between. This CDR3 contains 13 residues. This chain's CDR3 is CASSVYSNQPQHF. CDR3 DNA sequence: TGTGCCAGCAGTGTATATAGCAATCAGCCCCAGCATTTT.

The chain employs TRBV28 and TRBJ2-7; the D gene is possibly TRBD1 (6 bases). The V end lost 5 bases, the J end lost 2 bases, and 13 bases lay between the germline ends. The CDR3 sequence is 14 residues long. Germline V CDR1 and CDR2: MDHEN, SYDVKM. CDR3 loop: CASSLGDTPYEQYF. CDR3 bases: TGTGCCAGCAGTCTCGGGGACACCCCCTACGAGCAGTACTTC.

This chain connects TRBV4-2 to TRBJ1-4; D is uncertain. The length of the CDR3 is 15 residues. Germline CDR1 reads LGHNA; CDR2 reads YNFKEQ. V lost 4 bases, J lost 4 bases, and 13 bases lay in between. The CDR3 is CASSRRALYNEKLFF. CDR3 bases: TGTGCCAGCAGCCGCCGGGCACTTTATAATGAAAAACTGTTTTTT.

The V gene is TRBV7-9, the J gene TRBJ1-1; D unclear. The CDR3 covers 13 residues. V lost 5 bases, J lost 6 bases, and 13 bases lay in between. Germline CDR1 SEHNR, CDR2 FQNEAQ (reference sequence). Here the CDR3 DNA reads TGTGCCAGCAGCCCTGAATCGGGTGCTGAAGCTTTCTTT. Protein sequence: CASSPESGAEAFF.

V is TRBV18 and J is TRBJ2-3; the match to TRBD2 covers 8 bases. Germline loops: CDR1 KGHSH, CDR2 LQKENI. The CDR3 extends over 15 amino acids. The ends lost 2 bases at V and 1 base at J; junction bases unmatched: 2. CDR3 bases: TGTGCCAGCTCACCAGTGACTAGCGGCACAGATACGCAGTATTTT. Amino acids: CASSPVTSGTDTQYF.

This clone was counted a single time. V and J are TRBV18 and TRBJ2-7; TRBD1 matches 9 bases. This CDR3 is 16 amino acids long. Germline CDR1 KGHSH, CDR2 LQKENI. The V gene end was trimmed by 2 bases and the J gene end by 3 bases; junction bases not matched to a gene: 8. The CDR3 DNA reads as TGTGCCAGCTCACCAGCGGGGACAGGGCAATACTACGAGCAGTACTTC. It is translated as CASSPAGTGQYYEQYF.

This clone has at least ten counts. CDR3 region: CASSPQFDTRRNEQFF. CDR3 nucleotide sequence: TGTGCCAGCAGCCCGCAATTTGATACTAGGAGGAATGAGCAGTTCTTC. The chain joins TRBV7-9 to TRBJ2-1; the D gene is possibly TRBD2 (5 bases). V was shortened by 5 bases and J by 7 bases, with 21 bases between the two germline ends. The CDR3 runs to 16 residues. CDR1 is SEHNR and CDR2 is FQNEAQ in the germline V gene (reference sequence). The full variable domain, in which reference TRBV7-9 and TRBJ2-1 provide the parts outside the CDR3, is DTGVSQNPRHKITKRGQNVTFRCDPISEHNRLYWYRQTLGQGPEFLTYFQNEAQLEKSRLLSDRFSAERPKGSFSTLEIQRTEQGDSAMYLCASSPQFDTRRNEQFFGPGTRLTVL.

This clone was seen a few times. The J gene is TRBJ1-4, the V gene TRBV30; D unresolved. Germline V gene sequence: CDR1 GTSNPN, CDR2 SVGIG (reference sequence). V dropped 3 bases and J dropped 0 bases, with 8 bases sitting between them. This CDR3 comprises 14 residues. CDR3 in DNA: TGTGCCTGGAGACGGACCGCAACTAATGAAAAACTGTTTTTT. Its translation is CAWRRTATNEKLFF.

Concerning this clone: This specimen includes other DNA sequences encoding the same CDR3. V and J are TRBV5-8 and TRBJ2-3; no clear D. CDR3 length: 14 amino acids. Trimming shortened V by 1 base and J by 0 bases, and 6 bases separated the two germline ends. Germline values: CDR1 SGHTS, CDR2 YDEGEE. Here the CDR3 reads CASSLSGSTDTQYF. CDR3 coding DNA: TGTGCCAGCAGCTTGTCAGGTAGCACAGATACGCAGTATTTT.

The chain is built from TRBV7-6 and TRBJ2-7; possibly TRBD1 or TRBD2 for D (6 bases each). CDR1 is SGHVS, CDR2 FNYEAQ, per germline. Trimming pared 5 bases from V and 2 bases from J, leaving 19 bases between. The CDR3 has 16 amino acids. The CDR3: CASSPLIGGGPYEQYF. CDR3 sequence (DNA): TGTGCCAGCAGCCCTCTGATTGGAGGGGGTCCCTACGAGCAGTACTTC.

This clone was recorded a few times. This is likely an artifact of a read error, given a far larger clone one base away. The gene calls are TRBV29-1 and TRBJ1-1, with 7 bases aligning to TRBD1. The CDR3 loop spans 11 amino acids. Germline V gives CDR1 SQVTM, CDR2 ANQGSEA. CDR3 sequence (DNA): TGCAGCGTGTCGCGACAGGGCGCAGCTTCCTTT. Its protein product is CSVSRQGAASF.

The chain employs TRBV11-3 and TRBJ2-7; 7 bases are shared with TRBD1. Germline assignment: CDR1 SGHNT and CDR2 YENEEA. The CDR3 consists of 14 residues. V lost 5 bases and J lost 2; bases outside the gene matches: 6. CDR3 sequence: CASSPWDRPYEQYF. The DNA of the CDR3 is TGTGCCAGCAGCCCCTGGGACAGACCCTACGAGCAGTACTTC.

The chain links TRBV7-8 to TRBJ2-3; 8 nucleotides match TRBD2. The junction had 10 bases not matched to a gene; V was cut back by 2 bases and J by 6 bases. This CDR3 has 16 amino acids. CDR1 SGHVS and CDR2 FQNEAQ come from the germline V gene. The CDR3 sequence: CASSLWGRTSSDTQYF. In nucleotides, the CDR3 is TGTGCCAGCAGCTTATGGGGGCGGACTAGCTCGGATACGCAGTATTTT.